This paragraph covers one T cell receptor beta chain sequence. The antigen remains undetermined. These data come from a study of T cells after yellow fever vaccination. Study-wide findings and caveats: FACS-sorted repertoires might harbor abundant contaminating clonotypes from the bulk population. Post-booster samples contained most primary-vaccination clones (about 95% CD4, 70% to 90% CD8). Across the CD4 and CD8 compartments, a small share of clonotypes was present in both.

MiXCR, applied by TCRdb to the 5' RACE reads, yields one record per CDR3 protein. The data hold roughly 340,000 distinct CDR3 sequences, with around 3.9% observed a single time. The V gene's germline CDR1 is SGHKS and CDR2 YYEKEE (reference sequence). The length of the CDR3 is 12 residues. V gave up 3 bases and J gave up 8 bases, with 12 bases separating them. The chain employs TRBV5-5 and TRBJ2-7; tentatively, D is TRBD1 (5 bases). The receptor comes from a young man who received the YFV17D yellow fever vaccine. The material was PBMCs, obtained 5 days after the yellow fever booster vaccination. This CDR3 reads CASSSLTDKQYF. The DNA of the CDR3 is TGTGCCAGCAGCTCGCTGACGGACAAGCAGTACTTC. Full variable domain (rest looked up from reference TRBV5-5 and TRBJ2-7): DAGVTQSPTHLIKTRGQQVTLRCSPISGHKSVSWYQQVLGQGPQFIFQYYEKEERGRGNFPDRFSARQFPNYSSELNVNALLLGDSALYLCASSSLTDKQYFGPGTRLTVT.